The sequence of this TCR beta chain was determined in a study of CD8 T cells in Susac syndrome. RNA totalling roughly 0.45 to 1 ug underwent reverse transcription with random hexamers. TCRdb re-derived calls from the immunoSEQ multiplex PCR reads in MiXCR, one entry per CDR3 protein. The sample lists 77,000 or so distinct CDR3 sequences, about 94% occurring once. Germline V gene data show CDR1 as SNHLY and CDR2 as FYNNEI. V was pared by 3 bases and J by 3 bases, with 15 bases between. CDR3 length equals 16 residues. Sequencing of TCR beta, carried out with a high-throughput approach, was applied to CD8+ and CD4+ T cells from the blood. Relapsing-remitting disease, either stable or active, was present in the multiple sclerosis controls, who were treatment-naive patients.

Source material: CD8+ T cells from PBMCs. The sequence derives from a human donor with multiple sclerosis. The chain joins TRBV2 to TRBJ2-4, with a possible D match to TRBD2 (5 bases). CDR3 amino acids: CASSETDGGLKNIQYF. The CDR3 coding sequence is TGTGCCAGCAGTGAGACGGATGGAGGACTCAAAAACATTCAGTACTTC. Drawing the rest from reference TRBV2 and TRBJ2-4, the complete variable domain is EPEVTQTPSHQVTQMGQEVILRCVPISNHLYFYWYRQILGQKVEFLVSFYNNEISEKSEIFDDQFSVERPDGSNFTLKIRSTKLEDSAMYFCASSETDGGLKNIQYFGAGTRLSVL.